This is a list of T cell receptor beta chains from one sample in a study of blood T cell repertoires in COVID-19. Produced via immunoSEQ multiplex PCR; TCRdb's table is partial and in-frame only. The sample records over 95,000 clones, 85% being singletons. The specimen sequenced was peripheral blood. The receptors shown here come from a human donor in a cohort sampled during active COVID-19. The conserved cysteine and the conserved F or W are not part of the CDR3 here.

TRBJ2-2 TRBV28 ASFPGTLTGELF
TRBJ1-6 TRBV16 ASSQDRQGSPLH
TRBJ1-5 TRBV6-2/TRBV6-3 ASSYTGGNSNQPQH
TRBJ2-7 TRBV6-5 ASSYGQFSYEQY
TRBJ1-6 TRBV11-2 ASSLTGTSPLH
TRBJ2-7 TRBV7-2 ASSLSSYEQY
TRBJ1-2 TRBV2 ASRGQTYGYT
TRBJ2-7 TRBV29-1 SVEVGLEGAYEQY
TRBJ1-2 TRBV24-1 ATSDYTGGRRGDGGYT
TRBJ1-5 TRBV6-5 ASSWGQGSQPQH
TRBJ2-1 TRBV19 ASSMTSGDYNEQF
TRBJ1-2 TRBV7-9 ASSFEQGKGYT
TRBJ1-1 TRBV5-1 ASREQGDNTEAF
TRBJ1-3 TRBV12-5 ASGFSPTVPMAGNTIY
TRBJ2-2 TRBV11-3 ATQSNTGELF
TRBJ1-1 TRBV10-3 AISEAGTGGTEAF
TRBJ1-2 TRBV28 ASRGEIRNYGYT
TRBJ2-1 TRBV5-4 ASTFSGGSYNEQF
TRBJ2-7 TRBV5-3 ARSVVTSGAYEQY
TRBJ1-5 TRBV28 ASSPTGYGNQPQH
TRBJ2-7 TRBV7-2 ASSPPGLAGEQY
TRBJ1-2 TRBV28 ASITGAGYGYT
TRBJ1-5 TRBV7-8 ASSLRAGGGNQPQH
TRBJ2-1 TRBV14 ASSQARAASGDEQF
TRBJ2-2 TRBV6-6 ASSAGSAGELF
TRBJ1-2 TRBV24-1 ATRAQGQGYGYT
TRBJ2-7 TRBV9 ASSVGQSEPYEQY
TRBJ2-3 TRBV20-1 SASSLFPDTQY
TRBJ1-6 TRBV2 ASSDRGPLH
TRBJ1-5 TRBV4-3 ASSPQGGNQPQH
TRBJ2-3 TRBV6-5 ASSRMGLGTDTQY
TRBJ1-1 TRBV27 ASSFHREGTEAF
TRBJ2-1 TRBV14 ASSQEQFYNEQF
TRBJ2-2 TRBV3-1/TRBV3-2 ASSQVRQNTGELF
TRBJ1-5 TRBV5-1 ASSWDPMGGQPQH
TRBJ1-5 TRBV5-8 ASSLDGGVEPQH
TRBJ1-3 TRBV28 ASSSSGTPFNSGNTIY
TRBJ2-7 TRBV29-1 SARGGAGAYEQY
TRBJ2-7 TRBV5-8 ASSSTRQGAIYEQY
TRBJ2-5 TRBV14 ASSQELGQAQETQY
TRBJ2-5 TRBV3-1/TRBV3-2 ASILVAEKETQY
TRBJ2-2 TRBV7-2 ASSSFFTGELF